This T cell receptor beta chain was recovered during a study of human T cells and chemical hapten exposure. This clonotype occurred a few times. An end of the junction does not agree with germline; a read error may underlie this. In the study's own analysis: A typical sample had approximately 93,000 TCRs, with about 20,000 to 700,000 overall. Each CDR3 protein gets one entry after TCRdb re-called the RACE reads with MiXCR. V and J calls and clone size were set by TCRdb, not the authors. The table includes about 140,000 distinct CDR3 sequences, approximately 10% detected once. There are 13 residues in the CDR3. The V gene's germline CDR1 is SGHTA and CDR2 FQGNSA. Time point indicated: patch test 2, 6 weeks after DPC sensitization. As for treatment: therapeutic diphenylcyclopropenone sensitization with weekly scalp DPC. Donors, patients with alopecia ranging from 18 to 70 years old and judged suitable for DPC, provided samples. Sequencing started from total RNA isolated from unfractionated whole blood.

This TCR came from a woman aged 50 to 60 with alopecia areata. Some clones in this sample may be carry-over from other donors' samples. The source material was whole blood, sampled in connection with sensitization to the hapten diphenylcyclopropenone (DPC). The V and J genes are TRBV7-2 and TRBJ2-3; TRBD2 agrees at 12 bases. Written as DNA, the CDR3 is TGTGCCAGCAGCCTGGGACTAGCGGGCTTGACGAATTTT. It translates to CASSLGLAGLTNF.